This T cell receptor (beta chain) was captured by sequencing in a study of blood T cell repertoires in COVID-19. Whole-study context: COVID-19 samples from acute and convalescent phases originated in the United States, Italy and Spain.

Original analysis: Amplification with reference gene primers provided the estimates of nucleated cell counts. Assay: immunoSEQ multiplex PCR; the TCRdb copy retains only in-frame clones and omits some. D and trimming were read from the DNA, whereas the V and J calls and clone size are those reported in that table. The sample consists of some 180,000 clones, more than 75% of them appearing once. The study recruited people aged about 18 to 89 years across approximately 25 US areas. Each exposed participant met a COVID-19 case in the 2 weeks preceding study entry. The TCR comes from a man aged 55 to 69 who had been exposed to COVID-19. The sequenced sample consisted of PBMCs or T cells enriched from blood (not recorded which).

CDR3 DNA: TGTGCCAGCAGTCCTGGACTAAGGACTGAAGCTTTCTTT. Translating it yields CASSPGLRTEAFF. This chain joins TRBV6-5 and TRBJ1-1; D uncertain. Germline CDR1 reads MNHEY; CDR2 reads SVGAGI. Trimming stripped 5 bases from V and 5 bases from J, with 12 bases between. The CDR3 is 13 residues long.